The clone carrying this T cell receptor (beta chain) was seen just once. The target antigen is unknown. The V gene's germline CDR1 is SGHTA and CDR2 FQGNSA. The CDR3 is 14 amino acids. After removal of 2 bases from V and 4 bases from J, the junction contained 3 bases not matched to a gene. The data are from a study of cytomegalovirus exposure and HLA in healthy donors. The PCR was carried out with 60 Vbeta primers and 13 Jbeta primers. The protocol was immunoSEQ multiplex PCR, while the TCRdb copy is restricted to in-frame clones and leaves out a portion. The repertoire has roughly 200,000 clones, roughly 80% of them found once; the top ten carry around 2.8%. Whereas donors were nominally healthy upon sampling, unrecorded immune exposures were probable. Study outcomes and limitations: Trimming of TCR beta V- and J-genes showed a link, identified in a later analysis, to a missense DCLRE1C variant. The study listed under 200 cytomegalovirus-associated TCR beta chains. TCR beta chains associated with HLA were, in a later analysis, more clonally expanded than equally common others.

The material sequenced was PBMCs. This TCR was recovered from a man aged 30-40 years in good health and CMV-seronegative. The genes are TRBV7-2 and TRBJ2-5; TRBD1 aligns across 8 bases. CDR3 sequence (DNA): TGTGCCAGCAGCTTAACAGGGGGGACAGAGACCCAGTACTTC. It specifies CASSLTGGTETQYF.